The rows below give T cell receptor beta chains drawn from one sample of a study of shared clonotypes between healthy human individuals. Produced via immunoSEQ multiplex PCR; TCRdb's table is partial and in-frame only. This table holds approximately 740,000 clones, about 91% found once. The material sequenced was naive CD8+ T cells sorted from blood. These receptors were collected from a young man in good health. Each CDR3 is given with its conserved first and last residue. D genes are given only for firm matches. Size tells how often a clone was seen (once, few, many) or the class of an expanded clone, and some rows leave it out.

>.|TRBV7-8|TRBJ2-1|.
TGTGCCAGCAGCTTAGCGGGAGCGCGTTACAATGAGCAGTTCTTC
CASSLAGARYNEQFF
>.|TRBV4-1|TRBJ2-7|once
TGCGCCAGCAGCCAAGCCCCCACGGACGAGCAGTACTTC
CASSQAPTDEQYF
>.|TRBV5-1|TRBJ2-7|.
TGCGCCAGCAGACCAGGGGAGACCTACGAGCAGTACTTC
CASRPGETYEQYF
>.|TRBV7-9|TRBJ2-7|.
TGTGCCAGCAGCTCCACCGTTGGTTACGAGCAGTACTTC
CASSSTVGYEQYF
>.|TRBV14|TRBJ1-1|.
TGTGCCAGCAGCCAACTGAATCCCTCGGGAGCTTTCTTT
CASSQLNPSGAFF
>.|TRBV6-5|TRBJ1-1|.
TGTGCCAGCAGTATCAGCACGCGGGGCACTGAAGCTTTCTTT
CASSISTRGTEAFF
>.|TRBV19|TRBJ2-7|.
TGTGCCAGTAGTATGAACGGAAGGGACGAGCAGTACTTC
CASSMNGRDEQYF
>.|TRBV7-9|TRBJ2-1|.
TGTGCCAGCAGCTTAGGCGGGGAGCAGTTCTTC
CASSLGGEQFF
>.|TRBV21-1|TRBJ1-2|.
TGTGCCAGCAGCCACTACAAGGACCGAAGGGGGCGCGACTATGGCTACACCTTC
CASSHYKDRRGRDYGYTF
>TRBD2|TRBV9|TRBJ2-5|.
TGTGCCAGCAGCCCTCGGCCGGGACTAGCGGGAGTTGGAGAGACCCAGTACTTC
CASSPRPGLAGVGETQYF
>.|TRBV9|TRBJ2-7|once
TGTGCCAGCAGCGTAGAGGGCGACTCCTACGAGCAGTACTTC
CASSVEGDSYEQYF
>.|TRBV7-8|TRBJ1-1|.
TGTGCCAGCAGCCCTCCCCTTCGACGGTACACTGAAGCTTTCTTT
CASSPPLRRYTEAFF
>.|TRBV15|TRBJ2-1|.
TGTGCCACCAGCAGAGAGGAAGATAATGAGCAGTTCTTC
CATSREEDNEQFF
>.|TRBV16|TRBJ2-1|.
TGTGCCAGCAGCAGACAGAGCGGGCGCCCCTACAATGAGCAGTTCTTC
CASSRQSGRPYNEQFF
>.|TRBV5-7|TRBJ2-2|.
TGTGCCAGCAGCTTAACAGAAAACACCGGGGAGCTGTTTTTT
CASSLTENTGELFF
>.|TRBV2|TRBJ1-2|few
TGTGCCAGCCCTCGGGACAACTATGGCTACACCTTC
CASPRDNYGYTF
>.|TRBV7-3|TRBJ2-1|.
TGTGCCAGCAGCTTAGGGGGGCCGGATTATGAGCAGTTCTTC
CASSLGGPDYEQFF
>TRBD2|TRBV7-9|TRBJ2-7|.
TGTGCCAGCAGACCCACTAGCGGGAGTTCATACGAGCAGTACTTC
CASRPTSGSSYEQYF
>TRBD2|TRBV7-6|TRBJ2-1|.
TGTGCCAGCAGCCAGGGACTAGCGCCCATCAATGAGCAGTTCTTC
CASSQGLAPINEQFF
>.|TRBV28|TRBJ2-3|.
TGTGCCAGCAGTTTAGGGACCGCCCCGCAGTATTTT
CASSLGTAPQYF
>.|TRBV27|TRBJ2-1|.
TGTGCCAGCAGTTTAGCCAATGAGCAGTTCTTC
CASSLANEQFF
>.|TRBV30|TRBJ2-7|.
TGTGCCTGGAGTGATATTAGCGGAGAGGTCTCCTACGAGCAGTACTTC
CAWSDISGEVSYEQYF
>TRBD1|TRBV7-6|TRBJ2-4|.
TGTGCCAGCAGCTTATTAGTTGGGGACAGTTCGGTAGACAAAAACATTCAGTACTTC
CASSLLVGDSSVDKNIQYF
>TRBD2|TRBV7-9|TRBJ2-1|.
TGTGCCAGCAGCTTAAGAGCGGGAGTCAACTACAATGAGCAGTTCTTC
CASSLRAGVNYNEQFF
>.|TRBV4-1|TRBJ1-1|.
TGCGCCAGCAGCCAGCCCGGGCTAAGACTGAACACTGAAGCTTTCTTT
CASSQPGLRLNTEAFF
>TRBD1|TRBV27|TRBJ2-4|.
TGTGCCAGCAGTTACGACAGGGGAAGCAAAAACATTCAGTACTTC
CASSYDRGSKNIQYF
>TRBD1|TRBV11-2|TRBJ1-2|.
TGTGCCAGCAGCCCGGACAGGATTTATGGCTACACCTTC
CASSPDRIYGYTF
>TRBD1|TRBV7-6|TRBJ2-3|.
TGTGCCAGCAGCTTATTTGCCGACAGGGTCCCAGATACGCAGTATTTT
CASSLFADRVPDTQYF
>.|TRBV7-7|TRBJ1-1|.
TGTGCTAGCAGCCTCAGGACAGACACTGAAGCTTTCTTT
CASSLRTDTEAFF
>.|TRBV23-1|TRBJ2-7|.
TGCGCCAGCAGTTCAATCTCTCCCATTACGCCGCGGGAGCAGTACTTC
CASSSISPITPREQYF
>TRBD2|TRBV7-2|TRBJ2-1|.
TGTGCCAGCAGCACAGTGGGACTAGCGGGAGGTGGGAATGAGCAGTTCTTC
CASSTVGLAGGGNEQFF
>.|TRBV5-6|TRBJ1-5|.
TGTGCCAGCAGCCTGAGGGGCGAGGGGTATCAGCCCCAGCATTTT
CASSLRGEGYQPQHF
>.|TRBV9|TRBJ1-1|.
TGTGCCAGCAGCGTAGATGGAGAGCCTGAAGCTTTCTTT
CASSVDGEPEAFF
>.|TRBV5-4|TRBJ2-1|.
TGTGCCAGCAGCTTCACGACATCTGCCAATGAGCAGTTCTTC
CASSFTTSANEQFF
>TRBD2|TRBV7-3|TRBJ2-1|.
TGTGCCAGCAGCCCAACGGCAGCGGGAGCCTACAATGAGCAGTTCTTC
CASSPTAAGAYNEQFF
>.|TRBV28|TRBJ2-7|.
TGTGCCAGCAGCCCCATGACAGGTATTTCTTTCCACGAGCAGTACTTC
CASSPMTGISFHEQYF
>.|TRBV4-1|TRBJ2-7|.
TGCGCCAGCAGCCAAGTCGGGGGAATCAACTCCTACGAGCAGTACTTC
CASSQVGGINSYEQYF
>TRBD1|TRBV5-1|TRBJ2-7|.
TGCGCCAGCAGCCCGCCCCCCGGACAGGGGCCCTACGAGCAGTACTTC
CASSPPPGQGPYEQYF
>TRBD2|TRBV7-9|TRBJ2-3|.
TGTGCCAGCAGCTTAGTAGCGCGGGAGGGCCGTACGCAGTATTTT
CASSLVAREGRTQYF
>.|TRBV29-1|TRBJ2-7|.
TGCAGCGTTGTAAACGACACCTACGAGCAGTACTTC
CSVVNDTYEQYF
>TRBD1|TRBV13|TRBJ2-7|.
TGTGCCAGCAGCTTTCGCCACCGGGGACAGGGGGACTACGAGCAGTACTTC
CASSFRHRGQGDYEQYF
>TRBD1|TRBV30|TRBJ2-7|.
TGTGCCTGGAGTGCGCCGGGACAGGGGGCAACCGAGCAGTACTTC
CAWSAPGQGATEQYF
>TRBD1|TRBV23-1|TRBJ2-7|.
TGCGCCAGCCTCAAACTCCGGGACAGCAGTAGAACGATCTACGAGCAGTACTTC
CASLKLRDSSRTIYEQYF
>.|TRBV28|TRBJ2-1|.
TGTGCCAGCCGCCCGACTGGGAAAAGGGGATTGGGCAATGAGCAGTTCTTC
CASRPTGKRGLGNEQFF
>TRBD2|TRBV7-6|TRBJ2-7|.
TGTGCCAGCACCAAACTAGCGGAAGGGGACGAGCAGTACTTC
CASTKLAEGDEQYF
>.|TRBV15|TRBJ2-3|.
TGTGCCACCAGTCGGACCCGCAGTAGCACAGATACGCAGTATTTT
CATSRTRSSTDTQYF
>.|TRBV6-5|TRBJ2-3|.
TGTGCCAGCAGTTACTCGTGGAGCTTTGCGGATACGCAGTATTTT
CASSYSWSFADTQYF
>.|TRBV7-2|TRBJ2-7|.
TGTGCCAGCAGCTGGGGGATAGGGACGGTTCCCTACGAGCAGTACTTC
CASSWGIGTVPYEQYF
>.|TRBV28|TRBJ2-7|.
TGTGCCAGCAACAGATACGCAGAGCAGTACTTC
CASNRYAEQYF
>.|TRBV19|TRBJ2-1|once
TGTGCCAGTAGTCCCCACTCGGGGTCCTACAATGAGCAGTTCTTC
CASSPHSGSYNEQFF
>.|TRBV27|TRBJ1-5|.
TGTGCCAGCAGTTTATCGTGGGGGAATAGCAATCAGCCCCAGCATTTT
CASSLSWGNSNQPQHF
>.|TRBV6-5|TRBJ1-2|.
TGTGCCAGCAGTTTGGGGGGCACTTTTGGCTACACCTTC
CASSLGGTFGYTF
>TRBD2|TRBV6-1|TRBJ2-7|.
TGTGCCAGCAGTTCGACTAGCAGGGCCTACGAGCAGTACTTC
CASSSTSRAYEQYF
>.|TRBV7-9|TRBJ2-1|.
TGTGCCAGCAGCCCCAGAGTAGGGACCAATGAGCAGTTCTTC
CASSPRVGTNEQFF
>TRBD1|TRBV7-9|TRBJ1-5|.
TGTGCCAGCAGCTTCACAGGGGATAGGAGCAATCAGCCCCAGCATTTT
CASSFTGDRSNQPQHF
>.|TRBV27|TRBJ2-1|.
TGTGCCAGCAGTTTATTAGGGCCCTACAATGAGCAGTTCTTC
CASSLLGPYNEQFF
>.|TRBV19|TRBJ1-5|.
TGTGCCAGTAGTACGGCGCGCGACGATCAGCCCCAGCATTTT
CASSTARDDQPQHF
>.|TRBV5-5|TRBJ1-4|.
TGTGCCAGCAGCTTGGGCGAAAAACTGTTTTTT
CASSLGEKLFF
>.|TRBV25-1|TRBJ1-3|.
TGTGCCAGCAGTGAGCGGGGTCTTTCTGTTTCTGGAAACACCATATATTTT
CASSERGLSVSGNTIYF
>TRBD2|TRBV11-2|TRBJ2-1|.
TGTGCCAGCAGCTTGTGGCTAGCGGGAGGAAATGAGCAGTTCTTC
CASSLWLAGGNEQFF